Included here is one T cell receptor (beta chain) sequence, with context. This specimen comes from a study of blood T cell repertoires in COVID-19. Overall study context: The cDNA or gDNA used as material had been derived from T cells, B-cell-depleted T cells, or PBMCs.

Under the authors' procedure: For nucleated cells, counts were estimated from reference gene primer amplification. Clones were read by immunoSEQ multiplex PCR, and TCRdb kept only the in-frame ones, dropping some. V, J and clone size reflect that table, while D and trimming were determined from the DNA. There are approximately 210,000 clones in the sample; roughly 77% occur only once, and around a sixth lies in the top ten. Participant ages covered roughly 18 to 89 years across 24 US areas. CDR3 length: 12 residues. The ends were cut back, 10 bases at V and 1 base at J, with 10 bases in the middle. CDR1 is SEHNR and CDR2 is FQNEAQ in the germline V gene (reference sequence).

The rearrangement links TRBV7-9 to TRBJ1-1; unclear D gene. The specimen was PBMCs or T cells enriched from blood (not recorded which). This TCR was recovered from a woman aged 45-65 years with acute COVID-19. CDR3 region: CAISDKNTEAFF. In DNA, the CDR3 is TGTGCCATCTCAGACAAGAACACTGAAGCTTTCTTT. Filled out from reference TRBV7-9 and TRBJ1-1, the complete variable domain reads DTGVSQNPRHKITKRGQNVTFRCDPISEHNRLYWYRQTLGQGPEFLTYFQNEAQLEKSRLLSDRFSAERPKGSFSTLEIQRTEQGDSAMYLCAISDKNTEAFFGQGTRLTVV.